Each of the 7 T cell receptor beta chains below was sequenced from the same sample in a study of OX40 agonist ivuxolimab in advanced cancers. The repertoire was sequenced with immunoSEQ multiplex PCR; TCRdb's copy has only in-frame clones and lacks some. The sample consists of about 97,000 clones, around 85% of them appearing once. Sequenced here: CD4+ or CD8+ T cells sorted from blood, sampled in a trial of the OX40 agonist ivuxolimab. Receptors originate from an adult with an advanced solid tumor such as melanoma, head and neck, liver or kidney cancer.

The CDR3 nucleotides are TGTGCCAGCAGTTTAAGACAGGGTAATTCACCCCTCCACTTT. This translates into CASSLRQGNSPLHF. The rearrangement joins TRBV6-5 to TRBJ1-6; the match to TRBD1 covers 7 bases. Per the germline V gene, CDR1 is MNHEY and CDR2 is SVGAGI. The CDR3 is 14 residues long. Unmatched junction bases numbered 3, after V lost 4 bases and J lost 6 bases.

The chain carries TRBV10-3 and TRBJ2-3, with D perhaps given as TRBD1 or TRBD2 (5 bases each). The V gene's germline CDR1 is ENHRY and CDR2 SYGVKD. V was shortened by 3 bases and J by 6 bases, with 10 bases between the two germline ends. This CDR3 contains 13 residues. DNA of the CDR3: TGTGCCATCAGTGACCTTGGGGGTGATACGCAGTATTTT. Amino acids: CAISDLGGDTQYF.

The chain links TRBV4-1 to TRBJ2-7; 9 nucleotides align to TRBD1. This CDR3 spans 18 amino acids. Unmatched junction bases numbered 18, after V lost 6 bases and J lost 3 bases. The germline V gene has CDR1 MGHRA and CDR2 YSYEKL. The CDR3 loop reads CASSQRSTGTGNNYEQYF. The DNA of the CDR3 is TGCGCCAGCAGTCAAAGATCTACCGGGACAGGGAACAACTACGAGCAGTACTTC.

The V gene is TRBV6-6, the J gene TRBJ1-2; D is unresolved. Germline CDR1 reads MNHNY; CDR2 reads SVGAGI (reference sequence). CDR3 length: 12 amino acids. Trimming cost V 2 bases and J 7 bases, with 8 bases left between them. CDR3 DNA: TGTGCCAGCAGTTACAAAGGGATTGGCTACACCTTC. Its protein is CASSYKGIGYTF.

The V call is TRBV5-1, the J call TRBJ1-4; D is unresolved. CDR1 is SGHRS, CDR2 YFSETQ, per germline. The CDR3 length is 15 residues. The V gene lost 0 bases and the J gene lost 9 bases, with 15 bases spanning the gap. The CDR3, as DNA: TGCGCCAGCAGCTTGGGGGAAGTAGGGATGAAAAAACTGTTTTTT. Translated, it gives CASSLGEVGMKKLFF.

The chain carries TRBV7-8 and TRBJ1-4; perhaps TRBD1 as D (5 bases). The CDR3 consists of 20 residues. Germline assignment: CDR1 SGHVS and CDR2 FQNEAQ. The V end was cut by 4 bases, the J end by 7 bases, with 31 bases between. This CDR3 is CASSSPSTFPGLASGEKLFF. CDR3 nucleotides: TGTGCCAGCAGCTCACCCTCCACCTTTCCGGGACTTGCCTCCGGTGAAAAACTGTTTTTT.

This sequence joins TRBV5-1 and TRBJ2-3; D perhaps matches TRBD2 (5 bases). The V end lost 1 base, the J end lost 0 bases, and 9 bases lay between the germline ends. The CDR3 extends over 15 amino acids. Looked up from germline, CDR1 is SGHRS and CDR2 is YFSETQ. As DNA, the CDR3 is TGCGCCAGCAGCTTGATCGGGGTGAGCACAGATACGCAGTATTTT. This codes for CASSLIGVSTDTQYF.